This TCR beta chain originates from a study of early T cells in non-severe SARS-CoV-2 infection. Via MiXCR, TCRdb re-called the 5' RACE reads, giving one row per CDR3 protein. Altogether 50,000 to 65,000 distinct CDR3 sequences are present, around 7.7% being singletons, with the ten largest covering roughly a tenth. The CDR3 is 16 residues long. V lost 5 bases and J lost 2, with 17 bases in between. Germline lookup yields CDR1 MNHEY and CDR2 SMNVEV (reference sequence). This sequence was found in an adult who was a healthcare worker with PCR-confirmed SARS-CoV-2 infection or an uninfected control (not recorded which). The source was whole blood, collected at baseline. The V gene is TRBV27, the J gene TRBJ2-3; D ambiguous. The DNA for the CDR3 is TGTGCCAGCAGTCTCTCGCCATTTCCGCCCACAGATACGCAGTATTTT. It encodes CASSLSPFPPTDTQYF.